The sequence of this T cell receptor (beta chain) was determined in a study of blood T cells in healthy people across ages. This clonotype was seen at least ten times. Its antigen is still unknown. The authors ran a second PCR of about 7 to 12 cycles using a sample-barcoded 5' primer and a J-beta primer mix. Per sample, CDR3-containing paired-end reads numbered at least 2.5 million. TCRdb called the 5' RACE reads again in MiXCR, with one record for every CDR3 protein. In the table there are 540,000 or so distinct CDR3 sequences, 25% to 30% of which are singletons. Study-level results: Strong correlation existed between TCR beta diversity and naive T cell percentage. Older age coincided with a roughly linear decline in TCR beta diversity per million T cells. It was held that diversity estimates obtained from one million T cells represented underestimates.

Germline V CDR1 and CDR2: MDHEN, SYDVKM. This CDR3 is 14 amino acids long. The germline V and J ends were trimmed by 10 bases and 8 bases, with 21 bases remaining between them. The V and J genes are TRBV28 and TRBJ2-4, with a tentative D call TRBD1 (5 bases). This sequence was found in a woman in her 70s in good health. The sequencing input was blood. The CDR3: CATNSGPPRDIQYF. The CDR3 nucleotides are TGTGCCACCAATTCCGGGCCACCCAGGGACATTCAGTACTTC. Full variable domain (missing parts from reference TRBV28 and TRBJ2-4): DVKVTQSSRYLVKRTGEKVFLECVQDMDHENMFWYRQDPGLGLRLIYFSYDVKMKEKGDIPEGYSVSREKKERFSLILESASTNQTSMYLCATNSGPPRDIQYFGAGTRLSVL.